Listed here are 8 T cell receptor beta chains from one sample, sequenced in a study of T cell repertoires in cytomegalovirus infection. TCRdb called the reads again in MiXCR, with one record for every CDR3 protein. The sample contains about 490,000 distinct CDR3 sequences, roughly 10% of which appear only once. The specimen sequenced was PBMCs. The receptors stem from a human donor in good health (CMV status not recorded). Some clones in this sample may be carry-over from other donors' samples.

This clonotype was recorded many times. The chain joins TRBV12-3 or TRBV12-4 to TRBJ1-2, with D perhaps TRBD1 (6 bases). Trimming cost V 6 bases and J 8 bases, with 16 bases left between them. The CDR3 consists of 13 residues. The CDR3 loop reads CASRREGDGGYTF. The CDR3 region has the DNA TGTGCCAGCAGGAGAGAGGGGGATGGAGGCTACACCTTC.

This clonotype was counted many times. V is TRBV28 and J is TRBJ1-4, with TRBD1 matching 9 bases. Trimming cost V 4 bases and J 6 bases; bases outside gene matches: 6. The CDR3 sequence is 15 residues long. Germline CDR1 and CDR2: MDHEN and SYDVKM. CDR3 DNA sequence: TGTGCCAGCAGTTGCCGGGACAGGGTAGATGAAAAACTGTTTTTT. Its translation is CASSCRDRVDEKLFF. Filled out from reference TRBV28 and TRBJ1-4, the complete variable domain reads DVKVTQSSRYLVKRTGEKVFLECVQDMDHENMFWYRQDPGLGLRLIYFSYDVKMKEKGDIPEGYSVSREKKERFSLILESASTNQTSMYLCASSCRDRVDEKLFFGSGTQLSVL.

A note on this clonotype: A much larger clone is a single base away; this may be a read error. The V gene is TRBV29-1, the J gene TRBJ1-2; TRBD1 matches 9 bases. Germline CDR1 is SQVTM and CDR2 is ANQGSEA. CDR3 size: 14 residues. CDR3 region: CSVEDPDRGYGYSF. The CDR3 DNA is TGCAGCGTTGAAGATCCCGACAGGGGGTATGGCTACAGCTTC. The variable domain in full, with the rest retrieved from reference TRBV29-1 and TRBJ1-2, is SAVISQKPSRDICQRGTSLTIQCQVDSQVTMMFWYRQQPGQSLTLIATANQGSEATYESGFVIDKFPISRPNLTFSTLTVSNMSPEDSSIYLCSVEDPDRGYGYSFGSGTRLTVV.

In its sample, this clonotype was seen many times. V is TRBV7-9 and J is TRBJ2-1; D is possibly TRBD1 (5 bases). V was shortened by 2 bases and J by 15 bases, with 14 bases between the two germline ends. The CDR3 contains 12 residues. Germline values: CDR1 SEHNR, CDR2 FQNEAQ (reference sequence). CDR3 protein: CASSLPQAPRFF. The CDR3 DNA is TGTGCCAGCAGCTTACCACAGGCCCCGCGGTTCTTC.

Ten or more counts support this clonotype. The chain has TRBV20-1 and TRBJ1-1; 8 nucleotides line up with TRBD1. The germline CDR1 and CDR2 sequences are DFQATT and SNEGSKA (reference sequence). J gave up 1 base and V 6 bases, and 19 bases lay outside the gene matches. The CDR3 runs to 18 residues. The DNA for the CDR3 is TGCAGTGCCAGGGGGCAGGAGCTGGCTTACCCAGAGAACACTGAAGCTTTCTTT. It yields the protein CSARGQELAYPENTEAFF.

This clonotype was found once. The chain uses TRBV2 and TRBJ2-1; weak D call: TRBD2 (6 bases). The germline V gene encodes CDR1 SNHLY and CDR2 FYNNEI. The CDR3 has 12 residues. Between the trimmed V and J ends, which lost 8 bases and 6 bases, there was a span of 11 bases. For the CDR3, the DNA is TGTGCCAGCGCGGGACTGTTCAATGAGCAGTTCTTC. This encodes CASAGLFNEQFF.

This clonotype was seen repeatedly, ten times or more. The V gene is TRBV19, the J gene TRBJ1-5; D gene ambiguous. V gave up 6 bases and J gave up 9 bases, with 18 bases separating them. The CDR3 is 14 residues long. Germline-derived CDR1 and CDR2 are LNHDA and SQIVND (reference sequence). CDR3 DNA: TGTGCCAGTAGAGGGCCGGGCGACGTGTGGCCCCAGCATTTT. Its protein product is CASRGPGDVWPQHF.

This clonotype was counted at least ten times. This chain joins TRBV6-1 and TRBJ2-1, with 7 bases aligning to TRBD1. Germline V gives CDR1 MNHNS, CDR2 SASEGT. The CDR3 runs 15 residues. V gave up 7 bases and J gave up 2 bases; unmatched junction bases: 8. CDR3 DNA: TGTGCCAGCACCTTACCTGGGACAGCCTACAATGAGCAGTTCTTC. This gives the protein CASTLPGTAYNEQFF.